These 30 T cell receptor beta chains were all obtained from the same sample, sequenced in a study of T cell responses to AZD1222 COVID-19 vaccine. The table came from immunoSEQ multiplex PCR; TCRdb's copy has only in-frame clones and leaves some out. The data hold around 99,000 clones, with approximately 91% observed a single time. Sequenced here: peripheral blood, sampled 28 days after the second AZD1222 dose. The receptors originated from an adult who received the AZD1222 COVID-19 vaccine.

This chain links TRBV6-9 with TRBJ2-1, with TRBD1 identical over 7 bases. CDR1 is MNHGY, CDR2 SVAAGI, per germline. The V and J ends lost 7 bases and 5 bases, in that order; junction bases with no gene match: 8. The CDR3 covers 14 residues. As DNA, the CDR3 is TGTGCCAGCATCCGACAGGGCTGCCACAATGAGCAGTTCTTC. It specifies CASIRQGCHNEQFF.

The rearrangement links TRBV7-8 to TRBJ2-3; 7 nucleotides agree with TRBD1. Per germline, CDR1 SGHVS and CDR2 FQNEAQ. This CDR3 is built from 16 residues. The ends lost 5 bases at V and 4 bases at J; junction bases unmatched: 12. DNA for the CDR3: TGTGCCAGCAGCCGACAATTCGGGACAGATCCAGATACGCAGTATTTT. Amino acids: CASSRQFGTDPDTQYF.

The CDR3 DNA reads as TGTGCAAGTCGCTTAGGGCCGACTAGCGGGGATACGCAGTATTTT. As protein: CASRLGPTSGDTQYF. The chain couples TRBV12-2 to TRBJ2-3; TRBD2, the table's D call, was not compared with the DNA. TRBV12-2 is listed as a pseudogene. This CDR3 has 15 amino acids.

The chain uses TRBV27 and TRBJ2-2, with D perhaps matching TRBD1 (6 bases). The CDR3 loop spans 16 amino acids. V lost 2 bases and J lost 1, with 11 bases in between. Looked up from germline, CDR1 is MNHEY and CDR2 is SMNVEV (reference sequence). The DNA of the CDR3 is TGTGCCAGCAGTTTAGACAGGATCGGGAACACCGGGGAGCTGTTTTTT. Translation: CASSLDRIGNTGELFF.

The chain links TRBV28 to TRBJ2-1, with a weak D call TRBD1 (7 bases). Germline lookup yields CDR1 MDHEN and CDR2 SYDVKM. Trimming took 3 bases from V and 1 from J, leaving 13 bases between them. The CDR3 length is 16 residues. CDR3 in amino acids: CASSFGGGASYNEQFF. The CDR3 bases are TGTGCCAGCAGTTTTGGAGGGGGCGCATCCTACAATGAGCAGTTCTTC. Together with reference TRBV28 and TRBJ2-1, the CDR3 gives the full variable domain: DVKVTQSSRYLVKRTGEKVFLECVQDMDHENMFWYRQDPGLGLRLIYFSYDVKMKEKGDIPEGYSVSREKKERFSLILESASTNQTSMYLCASSFGGGASYNEQFFGPGTRLTVL.

The chain carries TRBV9 and TRBJ2-7; no reliable D call. Germline values: CDR1 SGDLS, CDR2 YYNGEE. V was shortened by 0 bases and J by 6 bases, with 10 bases between the two germline ends. This CDR3 is 13 amino acids long. The CDR3 loop reads CASSVGYGPEQYF. CDR3 in DNA: TGTGCCAGCAGCGTAGGGTACGGCCCCGAGCAGTACTTC.

The rearrangement links TRBV7-8 to TRBJ1-5; D is unresolved. This CDR3 is built from 13 residues. Germline V lookup: CDR1 SGHVS, CDR2 FQNEAQ. V shed 2 bases and J shed 5 bases, with 7 bases lying between them. In nucleotides, the CDR3 is TGTGCCAGCAGCTTAAAGGTGGATCAGCCCCAGCATTTT. This sequence encodes CASSLKVDQPQHF.

The rearrangement links TRBV10-2 to TRBJ2-7; 7 positions match TRBD1. The CDR3 runs to 15 residues. Germline V gene lookup returns CDR1 WSHSY and CDR2 SAAADI. The J segment lost 3 bases and the V segment lost 5 bases, leaving 10 bases of the junction unmatched. CDR3 sequence (DNA): TGCGCCAGCAGTTGGTTGAGGGGGCGCAGCTACGAGCAGTACTTC. Encoded protein: CASSWLRGRSYEQYF.

The chain is built from TRBV19 and TRBJ2-2; D remains unclear. Germline CDR1 and CDR2: LNHDA and SQIVND (reference sequence). This CDR3 is built from 12 residues. V was shortened by 5 bases and J by 5 bases, with 6 bases between the two germline ends. CDR3 residues: CASSLLTGELFF. As DNA, the CDR3 is TGTGCCAGTAGTCTCTTGACCGGGGAGCTGTTTTTT.

This clone was recorded once. The chain links TRBV12-5 to TRBJ2-3, with 10 bases aligning to TRBD2. The CDR3 runs 18 residues. CDR1 and CDR2 from the germline V gene are LGHNT and FRNRAP. The junction had 10 bases not matched to a gene; V was cut back by 4 bases and J by 0 bases. The DNA for the CDR3 is TGTGCTAGTGGTTGGTCGACTAGCGGGTCAACTAGCACAGATACGCAGTATTTT. Translation gives CASGWSTSGSTSTDTQYF.

CDR3 protein: CASSPRLAGSYEQYF. In DNA form, the CDR3 reads TGTGCCAGCAGCCCCCGACTAGCGGGGAGCTACGAGCAGTACTTC. V and J are TRBV7-9 and TRBJ2-7, with TRBD2 identical over 11 bases. The CDR3 is made up of 15 amino acids. The J segment lost 3 bases and the V segment lost 5 bases, leaving 6 bases of the junction unmatched. CDR1 is SEHNR and CDR2 is FQNEAQ in the germline V gene (reference sequence).

The J gene is TRBJ1-1, the V gene TRBV5-4; 7 bases align to TRBD1. This CDR3 has 14 amino acids. The germline gives CDR1 SGHNT, CDR2 YYREEE (reference sequence). The V gene end was trimmed by 0 bases and the J gene end by 10 bases; junction bases not matched to a gene: 9. CDR3 sequence: CASSLVGGDWGAFF. Written as DNA, the CDR3 is TGTGCCAGCAGCTTGGTAGGGGGCGATTGGGGAGCTTTCTTT. The full variable domain, completed using reference TRBV5-4 and TRBJ1-1, is ETGVTQSPTHLIKTRGQQVTLRCSSQSGHNTVSWYQQALGQGPQFIFQYYREEENGRGNFPPRFSGLQFPNYSSELNVNALELDDSALYLCASSLVGGDWGAFFGQGTRLTVV.

CDR3 amino acids: CALDFQRDTQYF. The CDR3 DNA reads as TGTGCCTTGGACTTCCAGAGAGATACGCAGTATTTT. This sequence joins TRBV30 and TRBJ2-3; possible D gene TRBD2, 5 bases. This CDR3 region has 12 residues. CDR1 is GTSNPN and CDR2 is SVGIG in the germline V gene (reference sequence). Trimming took 7 bases from V and 5 from J, leaving 13 bases between them.

V usage is TRBV28 and J usage is TRBJ2-5, with D possibly TRBD2 on 6 matching bases. The CDR3 loop spans 15 amino acids. Germline values: CDR1 MDHEN, CDR2 SYDVKM. Trimming removed 5 bases at V and 5 bases at J, with 18 bases between. The CDR3 reads CASSPSQGREETQYF. The CDR3 DNA is TGTGCCAGCAGTCCGTCTCAGGGACGGGAGGAGACCCAGTACTTC.

This clone was seen once. The rearrangement links TRBV4-2 to TRBJ2-3; the D call may be TRBD1 or TRBD2 (5 bases each). This CDR3 is built from 16 residues. The germline CDR1 and CDR2 sequences are LGHNA and YNFKEQ. The ends were cut back, 0 bases at V and 1 base at J, with 11 bases in the middle. CDR3 region: CASSQEGTRGTDTQYF. Here the CDR3 DNA reads TGTGCCAGCAGCCAAGAAGGGACCAGGGGCACAGATACGCAGTATTTT.

The V call is TRBV10-3, the J call TRBJ1-1; no firm D call. Between the trimmed V and J ends, which lost 9 bases and 1 base, there was a span of 12 bases. The CDR3 is made up of 13 amino acids. Germline CDR1 ENHRY, CDR2 SYGVKD. The CDR3 region is CAIKLEENTEAFF. In DNA form, the CDR3 reads TGTGCCATAAAACTGGAGGAGAACACTGAAGCTTTCTTT.

V and J are TRBV15 and TRBJ2-3; possible D gene TRBD1, 5 bases. This CDR3 is 14 amino acids long. From germline, CDR1 is LNHNV and CDR2 YYDKDF (reference sequence). V lost 0 bases to trimming and J lost 4 bases, with 8 bases between them. The CDR3 reads CATSRDRGSDTQYF. The CDR3 nucleotides are TGTGCCACCAGCAGAGATAGGGGATCAGATACGCAGTATTTT.

The V gene is TRBV9, the J gene TRBJ2-7, with D perhaps TRBD2 (5 bases). Germline lookup yields CDR1 SGDLS and CDR2 YYNGEE. The CDR3 totals 14 residues. Trimming pared 3 bases from V and 2 bases from J, leaving 12 bases between. CDR3 coding DNA: TGTGCCAGCAGCGCGGCCGGGGTACCCTACGAGCAGTACTTC. Protein: CASSAAGVPYEQYF. The full variable domain, its missing parts supplied by reference TRBV9 and TRBJ2-7, is DSGVTQTPKHLITATGQRVTLRCSPRSGDLSVYWYQQSLDQGLQFLIQYYNGEERAKGNILERFSAQQFPDLHSELNLSSLELGDSALYFCASSAAGVPYEQYFGPGTRLTVT.

V usage is TRBV9 and J usage is TRBJ1-6; D unclear. Germline V gene sequence: CDR1 SGDLS, CDR2 YYNGEE. V lost 0 bases to trimming and J lost 0 bases, with 7 bases between them. The CDR3 loop spans 16 amino acids. The CDR3 sequence is CASSVGGSSYNSPLHF. The CDR3 nucleotides are TGTGCCAGCAGCGTAGGCGGGAGCTCCTATAATTCACCCCTCCACTTT. The variable domain in full, completed from reference TRBV9 and TRBJ1-6, reads DSGVTQTPKHLITATGQRVTLRCSPRSGDLSVYWYQQSLDQGLQFLIQYYNGEERAKGNILERFSAQQFPDLHSELNLSSLELGDSALYFCASSVGGSSYNSPLHFGNGTRLTVT.

The rearrangement joins TRBV5-1 to TRBJ2-3; weak D call: TRBD1 (6 bases). Germline values: CDR1 SGHRS, CDR2 YFSETQ. The CDR3 is made up of 15 amino acids. Trimming stripped 0 bases from V and 4 bases from J, with 12 bases between. CDR3 nucleotides: TGCGCCAGCAGCTTGGGACAGGTGGTCGCAGATACGCAGTATTTT. Its protein is CASSLGQVVADTQYF.

The J gene is TRBJ2-1, the V gene TRBV30; D unresolved. CDR3 length: 10 amino acids. Germline V gene sequence: CDR1 GTSNPN, CDR2 SVGIG (reference sequence). Trimming stripped 2 bases from V and 7 bases from J, with 3 bases between. This CDR3 reads CAWSMNEQFF. The CDR3 DNA reads TGTGCCTGGAGTATGAATGAGCAGTTCTTC.

This clone appeared a single time. V gene TRBV28 combines with J gene TRBJ1-1; D unresolved. V lost 8 bases to trimming and J lost 2 bases, with 12 bases between them. The CDR3 totals 13 residues. Germline CDR1 and CDR2: MDHEN and SYDVKM. CDR3 protein: CASEGGSNTEAFF. CDR3 nucleotide sequence: TGTGCCAGCGAGGGAGGGAGTAACACTGAAGCTTTCTTT.

The chain has TRBV5-4 and TRBJ2-5; D tentatively reads TRBD1 or TRBD2 (5 bases each). This CDR3 contains 17 residues. CDR1 is SGHNT, CDR2 YYREEE, per germline (reference sequence). V was clipped by 0 bases and J by 5 bases, with 20 bases between them. CDR3 coding DNA: TGTGCCAGCAGCTTGGATGGGGGACCCCTTAAATGGGAGACCCAGTACTTC. Encoded protein: CASSLDGGPLKWETQYF.

This sequence joins TRBV7-9 and TRBJ1-1; 7 bases map to TRBD1. V lost 10 bases to trimming and J lost 10 bases; unmatched junction nucleotides: 12. Germline V gives CDR1 SEHNR, CDR2 FQNEAQ (reference sequence). The CDR3 loop spans 12 amino acids. This chain's CDR3 is CATTLTNRGAFF. The CDR3 region has the DNA TGTGCCACTACCCTAACCAACAGGGGAGCTTTCTTT.

This sequence joins TRBV29-1 and TRBJ1-1; 8 nucleotides align to TRBD1. In germline, CDR1 is SQVTM, CDR2 ANQGSEA. The CDR3 covers 13 residues. V shed 7 bases, J shed 1 base, and the junction held 5 bases outside the gene matches. The CDR3 nucleotides are TGCAGCGAGAGGGGACAGGAGAACACTGAAGCTTTCTTT. Protein product: CSERGQENTEAFF.

The chain has TRBV7-9 and TRBJ1-4; no definite D call. The CDR3 length is 12 residues. Germline V gene data show CDR1 as SEHNR and CDR2 as FQNEAQ (reference sequence). V lost 2 bases and J 8 bases, leaving 6 bases between the germline ends. DNA of the CDR3: TGTGCCAGCAGCTTACGTGACGAAAAACTGTTTTTT. This encodes CASSLRDEKLFF.

Note on this clone: One end of the junction is discordant with germline, which a read error may explain. The chain combines TRBV7-8 with TRBJ1-3, with D unclear. The germline gives CDR1 SGHVS, CDR2 FQNEAQ. The CDR3 length is 13 residues. The CDR3 sequence: CASSLVLDGRADF. The CDR3 nucleotides are TGTGCCAGCAGCTTAGTACTTGACGGTAGGGCGGATTTT.

This clone was seen a single time. The CDR3 nucleotides read TGTGCCAGCAGCTTGGGGACTAGCGGGACTACCACCGGGGAGCTGTTTTTT. This codes for CASSLGTSGTTTGELFF. This rearrangement joins TRBV7-8 to TRBJ2-2; TRBD2 matches at 13 bases. Looked up from germline, CDR1 is SGHVS and CDR2 is FQNEAQ. Trimming cost V 3 bases and J 4 bases; bases outside gene matches: 5. CDR3 length: 17 amino acids.

The chain joins TRBV28 to TRBJ1-2; 7 positions agree with TRBD1. Germline trimming cut 7 bases from V and 8 bases from J; bases unmatched to any gene: 13. Germline loops: CDR1 MDHEN, CDR2 SYDVKM. The CDR3 length is 14 residues. This chain's CDR3 is CASIEGQKTGGYTF. CDR3 bases: TGTGCCAGCATCGAGGGACAGAAGACTGGGGGCTACACCTTC.

CDR3 residues: CASMDRENEKLFF. The CDR3 DNA sequence: TGTGCCAGCATGGACAGGGAGAATGAAAAACTGTTTTTT. V and J are TRBV6-5 and TRBJ1-4, with TRBD1 matching 8 bases. J gave up 5 bases and V 7 bases, and 3 bases lay outside the gene matches. This CDR3 spans 13 amino acids. The germline CDR1 and CDR2 sequences are MNHEY and SVGAGI.